This T cell receptor beta chain was captured by sequencing in a study of blood T cell repertoires in COVID-19. Background on the study: The cDNA or gDNA used as material had been derived from T cells, B-cell-depleted T cells, or PBMCs.

The Seattle patients joined while their infection was active and were tracked longitudinally afterward. Original handling: Quantification of nucleated cells was approximated via reference gene primer amplification. Assay used: immunoSEQ multiplex PCR; TCRdb lists only in-frame clones, some missing. The DNA was the basis for D and trimming; V, J and clone size are from that table. Among approximately 460,000 clones listed, nearly 90% were seen once. Germline V CDR1 and CDR2: SGHRS, YFSETQ. V lost 5 bases and J lost 4; bases outside the gene matches: 3. The CDR3 spans 14 residues. The sequencing sample was made of peripheral blood. V gene TRBV5-1 combines with J gene TRBJ2-5, with 12 nucleotides matching TRBD2. This sequence was found in a man younger than 35 with COVID-19, enrolled during active disease. This CDR3 reads CASRTSGRLETQYF. Here the CDR3 DNA reads TGCGCCAGCAGAACTAGCGGGAGGCTAGAGACCCAGTACTTC.